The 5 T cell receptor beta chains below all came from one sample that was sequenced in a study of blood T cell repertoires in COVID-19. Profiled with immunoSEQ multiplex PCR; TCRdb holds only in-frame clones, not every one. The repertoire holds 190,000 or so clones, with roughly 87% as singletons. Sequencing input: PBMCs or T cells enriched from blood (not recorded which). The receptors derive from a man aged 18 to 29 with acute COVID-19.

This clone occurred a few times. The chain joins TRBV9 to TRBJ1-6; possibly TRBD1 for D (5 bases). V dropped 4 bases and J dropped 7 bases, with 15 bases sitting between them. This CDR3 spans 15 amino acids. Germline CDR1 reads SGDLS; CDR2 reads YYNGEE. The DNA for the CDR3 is TGTGCCAGCAGCCTGGCGCTCGGGGGAAATTCACCCCTCCACTTT. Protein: CASSLALGGNSPLHF.

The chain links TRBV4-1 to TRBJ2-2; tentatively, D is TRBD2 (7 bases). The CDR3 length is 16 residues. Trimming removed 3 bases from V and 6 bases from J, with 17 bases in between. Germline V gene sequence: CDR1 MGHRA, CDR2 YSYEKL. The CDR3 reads CASSHPQGTNAGELFF. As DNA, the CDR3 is TGCGCCAGCAGCCATCCCCAGGGGACTAATGCCGGGGAGCTGTTTTTT.

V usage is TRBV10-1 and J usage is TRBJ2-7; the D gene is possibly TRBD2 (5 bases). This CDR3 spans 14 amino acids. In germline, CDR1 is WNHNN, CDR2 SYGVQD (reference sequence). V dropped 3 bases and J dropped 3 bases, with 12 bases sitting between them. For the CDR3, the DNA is TGCGCCAGCAGTGATGGGTGGGAGCGCTACGAGCAGTACTTC. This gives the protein CASSDGWERYEQYF.

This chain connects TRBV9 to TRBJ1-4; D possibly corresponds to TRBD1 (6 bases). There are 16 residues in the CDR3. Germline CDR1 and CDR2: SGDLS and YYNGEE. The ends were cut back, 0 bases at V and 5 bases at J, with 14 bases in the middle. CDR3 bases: TGTGCCAGCAGCGTAGATACCGGGACACTAAATGAAAAACTGTTTTTT. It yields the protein CASSVDTGTLNEKLFF.

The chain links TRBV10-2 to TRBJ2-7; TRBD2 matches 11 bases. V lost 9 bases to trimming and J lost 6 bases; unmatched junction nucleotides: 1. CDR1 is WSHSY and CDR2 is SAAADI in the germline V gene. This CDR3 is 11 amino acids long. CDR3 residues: CASGLAGEQYF. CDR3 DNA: TGCGCCAGTGGACTAGCGGGCGAGCAGTACTTC.